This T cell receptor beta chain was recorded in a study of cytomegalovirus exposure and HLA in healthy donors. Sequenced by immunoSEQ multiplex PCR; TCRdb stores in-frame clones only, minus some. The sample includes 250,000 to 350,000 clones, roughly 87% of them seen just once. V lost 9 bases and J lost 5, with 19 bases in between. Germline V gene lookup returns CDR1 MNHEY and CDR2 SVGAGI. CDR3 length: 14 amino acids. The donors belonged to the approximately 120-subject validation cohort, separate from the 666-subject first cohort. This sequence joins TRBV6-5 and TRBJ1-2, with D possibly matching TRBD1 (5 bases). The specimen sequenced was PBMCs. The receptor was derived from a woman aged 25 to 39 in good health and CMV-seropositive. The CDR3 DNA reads TGTGCCAGTAGCTACGCGACAGATAGTTATGGCTACACCTTC. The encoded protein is CASSYATDSYGYTF.